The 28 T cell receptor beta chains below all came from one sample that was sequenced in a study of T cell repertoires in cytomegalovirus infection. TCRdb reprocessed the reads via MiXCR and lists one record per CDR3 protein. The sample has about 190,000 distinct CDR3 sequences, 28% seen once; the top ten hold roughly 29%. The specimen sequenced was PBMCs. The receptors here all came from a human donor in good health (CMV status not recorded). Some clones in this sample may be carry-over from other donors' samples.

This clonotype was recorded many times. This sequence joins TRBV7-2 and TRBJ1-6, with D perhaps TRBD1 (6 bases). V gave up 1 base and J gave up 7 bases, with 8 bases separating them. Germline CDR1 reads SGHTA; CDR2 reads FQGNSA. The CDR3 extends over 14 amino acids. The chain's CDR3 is CASSLEGGNSPLHF. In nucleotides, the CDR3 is TGTGCCAGCAGCTTAGAAGGGGGGAATTCACCCCTCCACTTT.

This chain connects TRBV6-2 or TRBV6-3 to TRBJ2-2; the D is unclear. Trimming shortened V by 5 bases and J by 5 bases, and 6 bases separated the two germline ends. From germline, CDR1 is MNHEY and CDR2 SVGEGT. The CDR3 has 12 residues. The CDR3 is CASSTRTGELFF. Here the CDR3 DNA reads TGTGCCAGCAGTACTCGGACCGGGGAGCTGTTTTTT.

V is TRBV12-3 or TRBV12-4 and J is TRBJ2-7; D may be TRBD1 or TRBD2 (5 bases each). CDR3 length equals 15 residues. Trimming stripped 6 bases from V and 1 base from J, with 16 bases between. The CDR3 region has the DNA TGTGCCAGCAGCCCGACAGCGAGGGGATCCTACGAGCAGTACTTC. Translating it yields CASSPTARGSYEQYF.

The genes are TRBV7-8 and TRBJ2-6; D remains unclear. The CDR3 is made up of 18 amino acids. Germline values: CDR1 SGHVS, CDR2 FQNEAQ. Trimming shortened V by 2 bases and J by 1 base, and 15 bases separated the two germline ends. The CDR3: CASSLNPGLGSGANVLTF. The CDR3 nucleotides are TGTGCCAGCAGCTTAAATCCGGGTTTGGGGTCTGGGGCCAACGTCCTGACTTTC. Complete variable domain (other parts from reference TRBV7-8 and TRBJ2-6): GAGVSQSPRYKVAKRGQDVALRCDPISGHVSLFWYQQALGQGPEFLTYFQNEAQLDKSGLPSDRFFAERPEGSVSTLKIQRTQQEDSAVYLCASSLNPGLGSGANVLTFGAGSRLTVL.

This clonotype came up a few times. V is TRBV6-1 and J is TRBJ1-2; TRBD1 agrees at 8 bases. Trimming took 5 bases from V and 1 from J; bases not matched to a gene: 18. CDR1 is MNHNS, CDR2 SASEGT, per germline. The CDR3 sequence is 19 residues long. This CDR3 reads CASSWGGLLQGGRNYGYTF. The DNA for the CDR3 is TGTGCCAGCAGTTGGGGAGGCCTATTACAGGGGGGACGTAACTATGGCTACACCTTC.

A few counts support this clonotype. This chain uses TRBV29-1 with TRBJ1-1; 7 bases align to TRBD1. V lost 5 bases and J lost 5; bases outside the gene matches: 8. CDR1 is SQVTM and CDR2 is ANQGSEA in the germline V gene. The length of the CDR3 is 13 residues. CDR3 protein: CSVPSTGKTEAFF. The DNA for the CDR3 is TGCAGCGTTCCCTCGACAGGGAAGACTGAAGCTTTCTTT.

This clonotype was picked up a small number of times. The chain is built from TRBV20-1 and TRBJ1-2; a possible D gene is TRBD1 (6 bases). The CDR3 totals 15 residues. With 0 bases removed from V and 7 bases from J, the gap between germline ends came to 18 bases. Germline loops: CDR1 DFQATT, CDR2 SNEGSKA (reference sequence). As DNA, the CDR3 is TGCAGTGCTAGAGATCCGACGGGACGGGGGGCTGGCTACACCTTC. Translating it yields CSARDPTGRGAGYTF.

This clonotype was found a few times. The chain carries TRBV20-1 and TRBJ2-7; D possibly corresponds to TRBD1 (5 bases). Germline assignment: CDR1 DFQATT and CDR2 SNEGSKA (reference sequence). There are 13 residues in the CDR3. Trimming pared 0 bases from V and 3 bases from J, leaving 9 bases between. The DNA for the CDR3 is TGCAGTGCTAGAGAGCCAGGGTACTACGAGCAGTACTTC. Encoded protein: CSAREPGYYEQYF.

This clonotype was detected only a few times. DNA for the CDR3: TGCGCCAGCAGCCAAGATACGGCGTCTGGGGCCAACGTCCTGACTTTC. This translates into CASSQDTASGANVLTF. This chain joins TRBV4-3 and TRBJ2-6; D gene ambiguous. Germline CDR1 LGHNA, CDR2 YSLEER. This CDR3 is 16 amino acids long. V shed 0 bases and J shed 1 base, with 7 bases lying between them.

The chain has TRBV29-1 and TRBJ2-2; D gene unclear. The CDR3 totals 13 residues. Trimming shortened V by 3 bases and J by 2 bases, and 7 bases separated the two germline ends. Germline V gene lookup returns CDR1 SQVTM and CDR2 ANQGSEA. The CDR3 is CSVDQANTGELFF. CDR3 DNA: TGCAGCGTTGATCAAGCTAACACCGGGGAGCTGTTTTTT.

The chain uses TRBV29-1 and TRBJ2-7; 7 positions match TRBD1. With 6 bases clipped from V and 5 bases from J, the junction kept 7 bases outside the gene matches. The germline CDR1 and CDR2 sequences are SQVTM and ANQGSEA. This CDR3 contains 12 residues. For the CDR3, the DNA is TGCAGCGTACGCGGCAGGGGGAACGAGCAGTACTTC. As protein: CSVRGRGNEQYF.

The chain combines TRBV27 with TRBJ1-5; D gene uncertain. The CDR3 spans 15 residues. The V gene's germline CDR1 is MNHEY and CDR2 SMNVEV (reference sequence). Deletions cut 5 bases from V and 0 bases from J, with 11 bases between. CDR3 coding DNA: TGTGCCAGCAGTCTCTCTGGTCATAGCAATCAGCCCCAGCATTTT. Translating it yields CASSLSGHSNQPQHF.

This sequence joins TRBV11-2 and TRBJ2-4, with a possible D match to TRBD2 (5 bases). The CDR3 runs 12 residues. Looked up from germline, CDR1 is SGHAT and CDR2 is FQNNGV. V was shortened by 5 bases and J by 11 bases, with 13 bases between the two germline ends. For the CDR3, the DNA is TGTGCCAGCAGCCCGGGAAGCCGGTTTCAGTACTTC. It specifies CASSPGSRFQYF.

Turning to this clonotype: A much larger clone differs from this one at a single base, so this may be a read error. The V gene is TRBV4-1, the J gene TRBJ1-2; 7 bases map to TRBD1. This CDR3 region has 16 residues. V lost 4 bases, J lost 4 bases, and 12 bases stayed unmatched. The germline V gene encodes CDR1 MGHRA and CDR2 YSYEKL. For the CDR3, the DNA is TGCGCCAGCAGCCCCGCTTCTGACAGGGTCTCCTATGGCTACACCTTC. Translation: CASSPASDRVSYGYTF.

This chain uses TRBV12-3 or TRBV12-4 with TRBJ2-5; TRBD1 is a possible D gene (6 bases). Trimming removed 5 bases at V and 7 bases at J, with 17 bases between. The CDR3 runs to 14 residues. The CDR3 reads CASSVDRTDGTQYF. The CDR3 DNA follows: TGTGCCAGCAGTGTTGACAGGACCGACGGGACCCAGTACTTC.

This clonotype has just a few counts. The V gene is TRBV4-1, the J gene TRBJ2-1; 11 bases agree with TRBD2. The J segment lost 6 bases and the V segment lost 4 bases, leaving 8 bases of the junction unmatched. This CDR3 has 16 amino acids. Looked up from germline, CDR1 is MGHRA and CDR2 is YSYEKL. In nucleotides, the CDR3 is TGCGCCAGCAGCCGACTAGCGGGACTATCCCTCAATGAGCAGTTCTTC. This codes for CASSRLAGLSLNEQFF.

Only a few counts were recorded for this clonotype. The CDR3: CASSFRDRGITEAFF. As DNA, the CDR3 is TGTGCCAGCAGCTTCCGAGACAGGGGGATCACTGAAGCTTTCTTT. The V and J genes are TRBV7-2 and TRBJ1-1; 9 bases map to TRBD1. This CDR3 is 15 amino acids long. Germline lookup yields CDR1 SGHTA and CDR2 FQGNSA. Trimming removed 3 bases from V and 4 bases from J; junction bases left unmatched: 6.

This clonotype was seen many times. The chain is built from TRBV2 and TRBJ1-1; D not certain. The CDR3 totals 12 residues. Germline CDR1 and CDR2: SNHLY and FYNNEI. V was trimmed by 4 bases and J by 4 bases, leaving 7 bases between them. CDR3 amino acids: CASSVRFTEAFF. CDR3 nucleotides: TGTGCCAGCAGTGTACGGTTCACTGAAGCTTTCTTT.

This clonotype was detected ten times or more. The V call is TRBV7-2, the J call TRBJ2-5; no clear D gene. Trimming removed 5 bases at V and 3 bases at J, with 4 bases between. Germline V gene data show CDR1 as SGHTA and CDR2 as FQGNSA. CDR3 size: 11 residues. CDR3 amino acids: CASSQKETQYF. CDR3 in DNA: TGTGCCAGCAGCCAGAAAGAGACCCAGTACTTC. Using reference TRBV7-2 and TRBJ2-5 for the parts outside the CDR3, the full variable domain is GAGVSQSPSNKVTEKGKDVELRCDPISGHTALYWYRQSLGQGLEFLIYFQGNSAPDKSGLPSDRFSAERTGGSVSTLTIQRTQQEDSAVYLCASSQKETQYFGPGTRLLVL.

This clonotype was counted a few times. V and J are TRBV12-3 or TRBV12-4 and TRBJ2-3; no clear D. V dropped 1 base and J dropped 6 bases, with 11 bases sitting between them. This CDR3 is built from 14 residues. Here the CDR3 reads CASSLETVRDTQYF. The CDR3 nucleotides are TGTGCCAGCAGTTTAGAAACTGTCAGGGATACGCAGTATTTT.

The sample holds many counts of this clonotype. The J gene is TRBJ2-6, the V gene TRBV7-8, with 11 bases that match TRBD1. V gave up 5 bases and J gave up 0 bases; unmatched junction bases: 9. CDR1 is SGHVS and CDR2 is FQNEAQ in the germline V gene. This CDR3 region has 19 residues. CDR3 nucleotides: TGTGCCAGCAGCACCCTGGACAGGGGGCGTTACTCTGGGGCCAACGTCCTGACTTTC. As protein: CASSTLDRGRYSGANVLTF. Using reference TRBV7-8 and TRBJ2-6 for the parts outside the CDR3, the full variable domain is GAGVSQSPRYKVAKRGQDVALRCDPISGHVSLFWYQQALGQGPEFLTYFQNEAQLDKSGLPSDRFFAERPEGSVSTLKIQRTQQEDSAVYLCASSTLDRGRYSGANVLTFGAGSRLTVL.

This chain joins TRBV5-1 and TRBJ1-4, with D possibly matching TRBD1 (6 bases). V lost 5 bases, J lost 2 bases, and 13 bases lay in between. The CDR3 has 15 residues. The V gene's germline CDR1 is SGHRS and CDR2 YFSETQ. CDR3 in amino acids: CASRSTGRTNEKLFF. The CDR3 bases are TGCGCCAGCAGATCCACAGGGAGGACTAATGAAAAACTGTTTTTT.

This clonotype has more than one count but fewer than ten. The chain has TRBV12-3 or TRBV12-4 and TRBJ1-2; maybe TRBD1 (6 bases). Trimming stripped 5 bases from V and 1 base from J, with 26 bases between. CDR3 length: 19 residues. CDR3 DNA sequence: TGTGCCAGCAGTCCCCGGTCCGGACAGTCAATAGCCGGTAACTATGGCTACACCTTC. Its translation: CASSPRSGQSIAGNYGYTF.

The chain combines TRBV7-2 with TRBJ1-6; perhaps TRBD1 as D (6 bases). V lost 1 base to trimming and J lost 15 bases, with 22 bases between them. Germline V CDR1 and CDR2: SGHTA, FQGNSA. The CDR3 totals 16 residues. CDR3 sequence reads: CASSLGNGGGVERLHF. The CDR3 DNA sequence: TGTGCCAGCAGCTTAGGTAACGGGGGCGGCGTCGAGCGCCTCCACTTT.

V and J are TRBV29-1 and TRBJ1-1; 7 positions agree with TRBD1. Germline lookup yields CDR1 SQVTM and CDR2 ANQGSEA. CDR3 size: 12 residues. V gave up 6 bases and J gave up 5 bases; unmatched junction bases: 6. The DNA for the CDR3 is TGCAGCGTCACAGGGGAAGGAACTGAAGCTTTCTTT. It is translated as CSVTGEGTEAFF.

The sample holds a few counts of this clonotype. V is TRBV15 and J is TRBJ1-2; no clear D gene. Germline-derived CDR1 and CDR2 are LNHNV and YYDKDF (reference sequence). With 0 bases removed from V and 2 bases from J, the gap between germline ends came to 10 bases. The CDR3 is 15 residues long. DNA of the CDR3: TGTGCCACCAGCAGAGAATTAAGGCTAAACTATGGCTACACCTTC. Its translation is CATSRELRLNYGYTF.

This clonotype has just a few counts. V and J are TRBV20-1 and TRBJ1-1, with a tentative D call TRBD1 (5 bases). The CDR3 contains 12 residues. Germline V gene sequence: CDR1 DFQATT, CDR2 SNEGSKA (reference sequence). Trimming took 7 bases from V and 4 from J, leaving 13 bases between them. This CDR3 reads CSVTGRGTEAFF. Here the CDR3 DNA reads TGCAGTGTCACAGGAAGGGGCACTGAAGCTTTCTTT.

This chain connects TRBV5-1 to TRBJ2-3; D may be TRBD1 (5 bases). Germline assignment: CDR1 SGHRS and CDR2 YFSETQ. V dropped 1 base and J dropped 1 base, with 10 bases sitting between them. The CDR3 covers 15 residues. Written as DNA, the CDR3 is TGCGCCAGCAGCTTGTTAGGGGCCGGCACAGATACGCAGTATTTT. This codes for CASSLLGAGTDTQYF. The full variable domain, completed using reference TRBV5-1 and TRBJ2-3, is KAGVTQTPRYLIKTRGQQVTLSCSPISGHRSVSWYQQTPGQGLQFLFEYFSETQRNKGNFPGRFSGRQFSNSRSEMNVSTLELGDSALYLCASSLLGAGTDTQYFGPGTRLTVL.